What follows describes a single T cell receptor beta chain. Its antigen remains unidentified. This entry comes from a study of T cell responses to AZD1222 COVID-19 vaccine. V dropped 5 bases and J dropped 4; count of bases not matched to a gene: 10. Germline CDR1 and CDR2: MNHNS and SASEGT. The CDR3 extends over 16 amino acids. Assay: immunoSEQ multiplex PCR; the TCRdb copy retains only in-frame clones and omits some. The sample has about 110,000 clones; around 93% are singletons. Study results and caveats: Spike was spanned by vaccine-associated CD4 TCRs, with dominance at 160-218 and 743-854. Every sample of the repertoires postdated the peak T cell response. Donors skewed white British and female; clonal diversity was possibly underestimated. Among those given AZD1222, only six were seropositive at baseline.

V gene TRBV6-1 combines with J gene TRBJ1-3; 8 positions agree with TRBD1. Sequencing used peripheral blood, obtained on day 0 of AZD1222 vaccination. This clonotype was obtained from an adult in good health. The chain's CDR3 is CASSQDQGAEGNTIYF. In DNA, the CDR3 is TGTGCCAGCAGTCAAGACCAGGGGGCTGAGGGAAACACCATATATTTT.